This T cell receptor beta chain derives from a study of glioma-infiltrating T cells after dendritic cell vaccination. The wider study: Autologous tumor lysate was loaded overnight onto monocyte-derived dendritic cells grown seven days with IL-4 and GM-CSF.

Patients had residual fresh-frozen tumor tissue and more than two years of survival data. No glioblastoma patient carried an isocitrate dehydrogenase mutation. The data were produced by immunoSEQ multiplex PCR, yet TCRdb's version contains in-frame clones alone and is incomplete. Among about 92,000 clones listed, 80% to 90% were seen once. Germline V gives CDR1 SGHNT, CDR2 YYREEE (reference sequence). V was trimmed by 4 bases and J by 2 bases, leaving 9 bases between them. This CDR3 is 13 amino acids long. The J gene is TRBJ1-2, the V gene TRBV5-4; the D gene is possibly TRBD1 (6 bases). This sequence originates from a human donor with glioblastoma. This specimen was blood, taken before dendritic cell vaccination. The CDR3 loop is CASSPTGNYGYTF. The CDR3 DNA reads TGTGCCAGCAGCCCCACAGGGAACTATGGCTACACCTTC.